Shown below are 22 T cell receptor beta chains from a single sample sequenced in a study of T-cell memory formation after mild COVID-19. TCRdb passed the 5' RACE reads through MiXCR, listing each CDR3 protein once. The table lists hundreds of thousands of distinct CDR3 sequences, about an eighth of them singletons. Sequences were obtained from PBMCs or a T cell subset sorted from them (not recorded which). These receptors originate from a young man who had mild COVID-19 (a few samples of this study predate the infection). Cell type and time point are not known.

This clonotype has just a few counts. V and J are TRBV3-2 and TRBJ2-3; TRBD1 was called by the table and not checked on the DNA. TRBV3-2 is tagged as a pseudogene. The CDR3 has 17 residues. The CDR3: CASSQDRSRWGADTQYF. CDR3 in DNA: TGTGCCAGCAGCCAAGATCGCTCTAGGTGGGGGGCAGATACGCAGTATTTT.

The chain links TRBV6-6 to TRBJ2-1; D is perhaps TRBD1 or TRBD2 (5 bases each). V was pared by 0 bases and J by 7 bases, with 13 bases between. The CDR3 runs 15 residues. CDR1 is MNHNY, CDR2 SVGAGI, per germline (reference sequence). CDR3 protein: CASSYSNLGVNEQFF. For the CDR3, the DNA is TGTGCCAGCAGTTACTCGAATCTGGGGGTAAATGAGCAGTTCTTC.

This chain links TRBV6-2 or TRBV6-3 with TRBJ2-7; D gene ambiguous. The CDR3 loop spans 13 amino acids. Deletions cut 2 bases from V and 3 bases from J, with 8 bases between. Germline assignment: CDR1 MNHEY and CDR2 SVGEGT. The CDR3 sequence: CASSYKQVYEQYV. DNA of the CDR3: TGTGCCAGCAGTTACAAGCAGGTCTACGAGCAGTACGTC.

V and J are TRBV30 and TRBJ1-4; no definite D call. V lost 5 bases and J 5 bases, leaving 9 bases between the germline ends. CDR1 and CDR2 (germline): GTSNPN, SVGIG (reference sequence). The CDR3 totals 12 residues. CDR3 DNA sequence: TGTGCCTGGTCAAGAGAAAATGAAAAACTGTTTTTT. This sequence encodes CAWSRENEKLFF.

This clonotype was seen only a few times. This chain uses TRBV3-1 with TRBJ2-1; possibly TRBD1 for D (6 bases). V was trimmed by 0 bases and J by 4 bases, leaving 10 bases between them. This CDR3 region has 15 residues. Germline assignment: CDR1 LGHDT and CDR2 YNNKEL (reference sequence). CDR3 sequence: CASSQERGTYNEQFF. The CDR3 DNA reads TGTGCCAGCAGCCAAGAGAGGGGGACATACAATGAGCAGTTCTTC.

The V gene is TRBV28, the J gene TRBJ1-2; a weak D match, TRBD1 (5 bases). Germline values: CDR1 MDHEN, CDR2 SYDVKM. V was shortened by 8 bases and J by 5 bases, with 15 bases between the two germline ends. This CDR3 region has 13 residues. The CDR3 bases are TGTGCCAGCGCCAGGGCAGAATTTTATGGCTACACCTTC. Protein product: CASARAEFYGYTF.

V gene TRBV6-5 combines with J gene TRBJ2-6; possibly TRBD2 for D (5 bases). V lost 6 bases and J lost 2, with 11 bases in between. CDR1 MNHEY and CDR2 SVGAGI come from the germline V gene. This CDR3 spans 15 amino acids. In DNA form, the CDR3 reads TGTGCCAGCAGCGACGGGGTTCCTGGGGCCAACGTCCTGACTTTC. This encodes CASSDGVPGANVLTF.

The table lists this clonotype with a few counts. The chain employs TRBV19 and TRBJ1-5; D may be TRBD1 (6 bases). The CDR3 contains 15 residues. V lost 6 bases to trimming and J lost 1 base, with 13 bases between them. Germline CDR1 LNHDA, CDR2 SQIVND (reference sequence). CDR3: CASSRRGRSNQPQHF. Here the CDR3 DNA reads TGTGCCAGTAGCCGGCGGGGGCGGAGCAATCAGCCCCAGCATTTT.

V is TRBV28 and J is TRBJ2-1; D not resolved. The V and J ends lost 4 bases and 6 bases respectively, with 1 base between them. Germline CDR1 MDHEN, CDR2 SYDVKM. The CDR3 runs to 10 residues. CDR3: CASSSNEQFF. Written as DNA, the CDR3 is TGTGCCAGCAGTTCCAATGAGCAGTTCTTC.

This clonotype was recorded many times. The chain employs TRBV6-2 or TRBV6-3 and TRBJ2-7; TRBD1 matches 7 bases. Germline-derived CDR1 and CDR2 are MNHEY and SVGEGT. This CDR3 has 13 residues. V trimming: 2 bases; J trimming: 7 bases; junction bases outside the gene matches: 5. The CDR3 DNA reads TGTGCCAGCAGTTACCGCGGCAGGGGGGAGCAGTACGTC. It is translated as CASSYRGRGEQYV.

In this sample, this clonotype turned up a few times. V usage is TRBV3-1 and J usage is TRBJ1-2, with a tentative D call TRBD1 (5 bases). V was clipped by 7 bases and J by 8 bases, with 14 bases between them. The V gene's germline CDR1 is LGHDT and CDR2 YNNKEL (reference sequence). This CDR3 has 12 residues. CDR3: CASNRVGEGYTF. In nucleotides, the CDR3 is TGTGCCAGCAACCGAGTAGGGGAAGGCTACACCTTC.

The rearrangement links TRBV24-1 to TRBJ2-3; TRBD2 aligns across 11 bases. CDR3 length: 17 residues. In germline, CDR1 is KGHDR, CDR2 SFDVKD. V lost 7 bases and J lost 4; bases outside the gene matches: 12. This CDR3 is CATSISGGAVFSDTQYF. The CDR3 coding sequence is TGTGCCACCAGCATTAGCGGGGGGGCCGTTTTTTCAGATACGCAGTATTTT.

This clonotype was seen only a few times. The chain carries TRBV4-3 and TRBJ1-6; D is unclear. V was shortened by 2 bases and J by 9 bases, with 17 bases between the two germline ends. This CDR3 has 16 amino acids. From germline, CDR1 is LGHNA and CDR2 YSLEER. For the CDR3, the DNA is TGCGCCAGCAGCCAAAGTTCCCGTTTTGTATCTTCACCCCTCCACTTT. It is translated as CASSQSSRFVSSPLHF.

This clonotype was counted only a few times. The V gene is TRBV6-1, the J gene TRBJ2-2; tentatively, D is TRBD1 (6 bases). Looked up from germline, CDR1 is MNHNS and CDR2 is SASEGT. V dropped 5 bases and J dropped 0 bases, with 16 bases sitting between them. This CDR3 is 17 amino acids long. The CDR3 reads CASSPHHRETNTGELFF. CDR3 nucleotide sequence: TGTGCCAGCAGTCCGCACCACAGGGAGACGAACACCGGGGAGCTGTTTTTT.

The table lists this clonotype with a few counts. CDR3 nucleotides: TGTGCCACCAGTGATCCCAGGAGGGGAGAGGTGCGAGAGACCCAGTACTTC. Translation gives CATSDPRRGEVRETQYF. The chain joins TRBV24-1 to TRBJ2-5, with a possible D match to TRBD2 (6 bases). This CDR3 contains 17 residues. Trimming removed 3 bases at V and 4 bases at J, with 20 bases between. Germline values: CDR1 KGHDR, CDR2 SFDVKD.

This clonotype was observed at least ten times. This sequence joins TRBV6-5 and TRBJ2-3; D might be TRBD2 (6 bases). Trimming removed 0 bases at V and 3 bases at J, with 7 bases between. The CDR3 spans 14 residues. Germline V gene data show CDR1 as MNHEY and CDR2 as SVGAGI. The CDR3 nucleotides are TGTGCCAGCAGTTACTCACGGGAGACAGATACGCAGTATTTT. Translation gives CASSYSRETDTQYF.

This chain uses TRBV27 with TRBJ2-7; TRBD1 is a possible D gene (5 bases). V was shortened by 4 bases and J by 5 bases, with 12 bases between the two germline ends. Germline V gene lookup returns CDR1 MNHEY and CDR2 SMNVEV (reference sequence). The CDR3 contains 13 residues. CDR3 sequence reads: CASSSGFWHEQYF. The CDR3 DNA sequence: TGTGCCAGCAGTTCAGGGTTTTGGCACGAGCAGTACTTC.

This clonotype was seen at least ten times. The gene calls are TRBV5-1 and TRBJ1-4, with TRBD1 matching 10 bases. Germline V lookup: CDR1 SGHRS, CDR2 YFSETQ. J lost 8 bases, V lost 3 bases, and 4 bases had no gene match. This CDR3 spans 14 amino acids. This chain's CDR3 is CASSSGTGVEKLFF. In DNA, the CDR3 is TGCGCCAGCAGCTCCGGGACAGGGGTGGAAAAACTGTTTTTT.

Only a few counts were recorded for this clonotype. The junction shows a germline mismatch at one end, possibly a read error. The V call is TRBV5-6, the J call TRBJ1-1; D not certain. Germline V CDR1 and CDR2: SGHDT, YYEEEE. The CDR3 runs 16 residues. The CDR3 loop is CASSFFGPSSNTEVFF. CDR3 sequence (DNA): TGTGCCAGCAGCTTTTTTGGGCCATCTAGTAACACTGAAGTTTTCTTT.

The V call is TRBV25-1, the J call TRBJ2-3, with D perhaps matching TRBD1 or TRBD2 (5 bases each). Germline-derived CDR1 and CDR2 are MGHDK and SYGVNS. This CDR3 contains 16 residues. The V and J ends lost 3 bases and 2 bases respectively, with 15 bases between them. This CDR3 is CASSEFSGALTDTQYF. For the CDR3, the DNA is TGTGCCAGCAGTGAGTTTTCCGGGGCCCTCACAGATACGCAGTATTTT.

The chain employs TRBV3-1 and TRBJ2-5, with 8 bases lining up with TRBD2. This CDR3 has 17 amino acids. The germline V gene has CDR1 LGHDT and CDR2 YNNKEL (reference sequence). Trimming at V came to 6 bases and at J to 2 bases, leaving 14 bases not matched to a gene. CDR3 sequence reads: CASSPLGVRGGQETQYF. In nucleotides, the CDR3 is TGTGCCAGCAGTCCACTGGGCGTCCGGGGGGGACAAGAGACCCAGTACTTC.

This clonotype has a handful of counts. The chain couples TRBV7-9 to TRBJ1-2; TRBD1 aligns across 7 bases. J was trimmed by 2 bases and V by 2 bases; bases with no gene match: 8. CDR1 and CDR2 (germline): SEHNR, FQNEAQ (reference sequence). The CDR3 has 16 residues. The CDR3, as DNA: TGTGCCAGCAGCTTATCCGAGACAGGGCGGAACTATGGCTACACCTTC. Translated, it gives CASSLSETGRNYGYTF.